Included here is one TCR beta chain sequence, with context. Its cognate antigen is unknown. Other DNA sequences from this sample encode an identical CDR3 as well. The entirety of the isolated RNA underwent reverse transcription, so expressed TCRB transcripts were sequenced. Read counts averaged roughly 3.5 million for samples of naive, central memory and regulatory T cells. Repertoires were generated with immunoSEQ multiplex PCR, while TCRdb's copy carries only in-frame clones and drops some. The sample gives hundreds of thousands of clones, roughly 12% of which show up once; 0.022% is in the top ten. This sample is part of a study of beta chain features in type 1 diabetes. On the study more broadly: Across all samples, 100 million to 130 million sorted cells were examined.

Study findings and constraints: A pattern of fewer insertions and more deletions at VDJ junctions was seen in type 1 diabetes patients. Naive, central memory and Treg TCRB repertoires seemed to resemble each other more closely in patients than they did in healthy donors. Within each of all four CD4+ subsets, Type 1 diabetes patients had TCRB CDR3s that were moderately but significantly shorter.

The material sequenced was naive CD4+ T cells from blood. This TCR was recovered from a man between 18 and 29 years old with type 1 diabetes.

The CDR3 reads CASRTGLNYGYTF. The CDR3 bases are TGTGCCAGTAGAACAGGACTTAACTATGGCTACACCTTC. The V call is TRBV19, the J call TRBJ1-2; TRBD1 is a possible D gene (5 bases). Per germline, CDR1 LNHDA and CDR2 SQIVND (reference sequence). V was cut by 6 bases and J by 1 base, with 9 bases left in between. The CDR3 contains 13 residues.